This entry describes one T cell receptor (beta chain). The sample belongs to a study of CD8 T cells in Susac syndrome. With random hexamers, roughly 0.5 to 1 ug RNA was reverse transcribed. The authors amplified TCR beta CDR3 across 54 Vbeta and 13 Jbeta using immunoSEQ multiplex PCR. TCRdb reprocessed the immunoSEQ multiplex PCR reads with MiXCR, giving one entry per CDR3 protein. The sample lists 150,000 to 200,000 distinct CDR3 sequences, 93% occurring once. CDR3 length: 13 amino acids. Trimming pared 4 bases from V and 2 bases from J, leaving 9 bases between. The V gene's germline CDR1 is MGHRA and CDR2 YSYEKL.

The specimen was CD4+ T cells from PBMCs. The J gene is TRBJ2-7, the V gene TRBV4-1; TRBD2 is a possible D gene (5 bases). This TCR came from a human donor in good health. This CDR3 reads CASSLAEAYEQYF. The CDR3 DNA follows: TGCGCCAGCAGCCTGGCGGAGGCCTACGAGCAGTACTTC.